This T cell receptor beta chain was recorded in a study of T-cell reconstitution after alpha-beta-depleted transplantation in children. Overall study findings and caveats: Reports say that about two months after transplant, the alpha-beta T cells came out of several hundred graft clones that had expanded. T-cell numbers and diversity, one year after transplant, stemmed largely from T cells that were newly produced. Some patients showed high day-60 TCRbeta diversity, which derived from surviving recipient T cells and thymic progenitors.

V shed 3 bases, J shed 2 bases, and the junction held 5 bases outside the gene matches. Germline-derived CDR1 and CDR2 are SNHLY and FYNNEI. The CDR3 is made up of 16 amino acids. Library preparation (for TCRbeta) was performed with unique molecular identifiers. TCRdb recomputed calls from the PCR reads with MiXCR, one row per CDR3 protein. The sample lists about 980,000 distinct CDR3 sequences, about 29% seen once, with roughly 31% in the top ten. This clonotype was picked up many times. What it binds is unknown. The chain employs TRBV2 and TRBJ2-7; 12 bases are shared with TRBD2. This receptor was identified in a boy younger than two who had a stem cell transplant for SCID, so the T cells may come from the graft donor. The specimen was PBMCs, mostly from graft donor cells, collected 360 days after TCRalphabeta/CD19-depleted stem cell transplant. The CDR3 bases are TGTGCCAGCAGTGAGAAAGGACTAGCGGGGACCTACGAGCAGTACTTC. It yields the protein CASSEKGLAGTYEQYF.